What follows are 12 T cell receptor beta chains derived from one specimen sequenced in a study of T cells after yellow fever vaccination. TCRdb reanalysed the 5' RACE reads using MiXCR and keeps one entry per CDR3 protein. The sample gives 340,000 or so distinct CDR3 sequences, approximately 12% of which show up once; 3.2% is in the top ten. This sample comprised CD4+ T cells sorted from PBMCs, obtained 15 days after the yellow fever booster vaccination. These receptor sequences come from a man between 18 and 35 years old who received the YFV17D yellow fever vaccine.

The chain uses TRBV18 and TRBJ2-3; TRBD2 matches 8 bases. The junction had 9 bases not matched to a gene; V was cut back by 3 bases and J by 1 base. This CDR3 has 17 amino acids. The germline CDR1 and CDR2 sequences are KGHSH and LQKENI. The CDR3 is CASSPPAGGGGTDTQYF. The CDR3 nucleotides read TGTGCCAGCTCACCCCCGGCGGGGGGAGGGGGCACAGATACGCAGTATTTT. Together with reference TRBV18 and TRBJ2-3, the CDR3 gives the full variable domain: NAGVMQNPRHLVRRRGQEARLRCSPMKGHSHVYWYRQLPEEGLKFMVYLQKENIIDESGMPKERFSAEFPKEGPSILRIQQVVRGDSAAYFCASSPPAGGGGTDTQYFGPGTRLTVL.

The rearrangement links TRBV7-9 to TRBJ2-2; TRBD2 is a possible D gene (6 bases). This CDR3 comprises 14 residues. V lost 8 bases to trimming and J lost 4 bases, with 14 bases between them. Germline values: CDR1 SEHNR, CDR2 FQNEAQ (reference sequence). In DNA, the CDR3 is TGTGCCAGCGGCGCGGGGTCGGGCACCGGGGAGCTGTTTTTT. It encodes CASGAGSGTGELFF.

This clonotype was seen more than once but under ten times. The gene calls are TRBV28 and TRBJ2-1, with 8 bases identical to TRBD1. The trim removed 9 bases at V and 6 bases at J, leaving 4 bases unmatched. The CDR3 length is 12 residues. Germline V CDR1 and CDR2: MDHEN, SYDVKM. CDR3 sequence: CASRTGTNEQFF. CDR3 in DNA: TGTGCCAGTAGGACAGGGACCAATGAGCAGTTCTTC. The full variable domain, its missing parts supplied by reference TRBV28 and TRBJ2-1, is DVKVTQSSRYLVKRTGEKVFLECVQDMDHENMFWYRQDPGLGLRLIYFSYDVKMKEKGDIPEGYSVSREKKERFSLILESASTNQTSMYLCASRTGTNEQFFGPGTRLTVL.

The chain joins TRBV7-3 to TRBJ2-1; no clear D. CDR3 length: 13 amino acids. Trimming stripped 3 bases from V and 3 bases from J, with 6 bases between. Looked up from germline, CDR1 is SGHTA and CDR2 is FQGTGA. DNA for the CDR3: TGTGCCAGCAGCTTGGATGTCTACAATGAGCAGTTCTTC. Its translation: CASSLDVYNEQFF.

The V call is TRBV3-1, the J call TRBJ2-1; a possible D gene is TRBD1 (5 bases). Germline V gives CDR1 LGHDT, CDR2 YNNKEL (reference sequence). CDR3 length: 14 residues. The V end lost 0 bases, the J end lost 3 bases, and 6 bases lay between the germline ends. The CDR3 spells CASSQEQGYNEQFF. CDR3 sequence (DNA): TGTGCCAGCAGCCAAGAGCAGGGCTACAATGAGCAGTTCTTC.

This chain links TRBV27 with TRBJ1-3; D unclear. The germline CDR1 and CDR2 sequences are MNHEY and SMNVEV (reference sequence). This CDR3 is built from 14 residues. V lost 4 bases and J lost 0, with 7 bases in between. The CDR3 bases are TGTGCCAGCAGTTCCTTAAGCTCTGGAAACACCATATATTTT. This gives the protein CASSSLSSGNTIYF.

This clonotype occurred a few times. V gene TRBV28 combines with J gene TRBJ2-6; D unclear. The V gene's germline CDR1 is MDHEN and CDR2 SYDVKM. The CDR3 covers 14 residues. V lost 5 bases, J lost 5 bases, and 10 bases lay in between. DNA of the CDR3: TGTGCCAGCAGTCCTCGGAATCGGGCCAACGTCCTGACTTTC. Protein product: CASSPRNRANVLTF.

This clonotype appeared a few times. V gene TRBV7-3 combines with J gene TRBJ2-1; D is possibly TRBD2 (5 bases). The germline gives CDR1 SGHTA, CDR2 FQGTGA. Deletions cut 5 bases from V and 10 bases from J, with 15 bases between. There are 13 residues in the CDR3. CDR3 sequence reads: CASSPRSRGEQFF. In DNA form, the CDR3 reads TGTGCCAGCAGCCCGCGGAGCCGCGGGGAGCAGTTCTTC.

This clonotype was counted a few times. The CDR3 is CSARDLPGGSDTQYF. In DNA, the CDR3 is TGCAGTGCTAGAGATCTCCCGGGAGGGTCAGATACGCAGTATTTT. The gene calls are TRBV20-1 and TRBJ2-3; 8 nucleotides line up with TRBD2. CDR3 length: 15 residues. V shed 0 bases and J 4 bases; nucleotides not matched to a gene: 6. Per germline, CDR1 DFQATT and CDR2 SNEGSKA (reference sequence).

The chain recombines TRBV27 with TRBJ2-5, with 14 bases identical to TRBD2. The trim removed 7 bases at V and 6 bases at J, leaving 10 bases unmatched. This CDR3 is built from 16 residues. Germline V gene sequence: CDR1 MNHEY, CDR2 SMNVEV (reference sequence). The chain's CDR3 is CASNERLAGGLKTQYF. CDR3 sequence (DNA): TGTGCCAGCAACGAACGACTAGCGGGGGGGCTTAAGACCCAGTACTTC.

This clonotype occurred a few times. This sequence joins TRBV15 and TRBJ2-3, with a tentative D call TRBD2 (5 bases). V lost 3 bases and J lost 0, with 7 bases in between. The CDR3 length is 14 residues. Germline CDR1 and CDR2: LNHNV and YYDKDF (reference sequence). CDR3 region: CATSSGVSTDTQYF. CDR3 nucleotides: TGTGCCACCAGCAGCGGGGTCAGCACAGATACGCAGTATTTT.

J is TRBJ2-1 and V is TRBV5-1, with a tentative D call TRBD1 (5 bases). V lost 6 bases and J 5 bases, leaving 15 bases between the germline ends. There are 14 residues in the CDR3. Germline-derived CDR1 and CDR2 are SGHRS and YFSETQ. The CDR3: CASTLRLRDNEQFF. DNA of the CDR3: TGCGCCAGCACCCTAAGACTCAGGGACAATGAGCAGTTCTTC.